The clone carrying this T cell receptor (beta chain) occurred a few times. Each of the donors was a healthy bone marrow donor. This entry is derived from a study of cytomegalovirus exposure and HLA in healthy donors. With 4 bases clipped from V and 3 bases from J, the junction kept 8 bases outside the gene matches. From germline, CDR1 is SGHRS and CDR2 YFSETQ. The CDR3 runs 15 residues. PCR was performed using 60 Vbeta and 13 Jbeta primers. TCRdb's table, derived via immunoSEQ multiplex PCR, lists solely in-frame clones and lacks some. The sample consists of about 110,000 clones, about 81% of them appearing once.

V and J are TRBV5-1 and TRBJ2-3; 7 bases match TRBD1. The clonotype comes from a man under 40 in good health and CMV-seropositive. The sample was PBMCs. The CDR3 coding sequence is TGCGCCAGCAGCCCACCGGAACAGGGGACAGATACGCAGTATTTT. It encodes CASSPPEQGTDTQYF.